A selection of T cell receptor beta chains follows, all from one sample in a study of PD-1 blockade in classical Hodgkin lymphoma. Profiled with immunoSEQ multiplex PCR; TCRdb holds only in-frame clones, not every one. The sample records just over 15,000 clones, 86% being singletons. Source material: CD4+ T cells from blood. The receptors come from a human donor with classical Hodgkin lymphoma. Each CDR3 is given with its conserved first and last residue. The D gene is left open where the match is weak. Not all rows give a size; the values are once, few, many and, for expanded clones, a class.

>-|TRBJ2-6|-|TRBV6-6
CASRPRSTGANVLTF
TGTGCCAGCAGACCCCGGAGTACTGGGGCCAACGTCCTGACTTTC
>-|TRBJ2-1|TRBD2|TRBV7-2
CASSRTSGTGEQFF
TGTGCCAGCAGCAGGACTAGCGGGACTGGTGAGCAGTTCTTC
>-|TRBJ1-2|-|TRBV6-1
CASSERGNANYGYTF
TGTGCCAGCAGTGAAAGGGGAAATGCTAACTATGGCTACACCTTC
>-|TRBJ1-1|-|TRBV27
CASSFRGRYTEAFF
TGTGCCAGCAGTTTTCGGGGGCGGTACACTGAAGCTTTCTTT
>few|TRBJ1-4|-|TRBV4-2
CASTESGSGEKLFF
TGTGCCAGCACCGAGTCGGGAAGTGGCGAAAAACTGTTTTTT
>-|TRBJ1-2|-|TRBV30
CAWKRGGGGYTF
TGTGCCTGGAAAAGGGGGGGCGGTGGCTACACCTTC
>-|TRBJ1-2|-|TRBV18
CASSPPGSNYGYTF
TGTGCCAGCTCACCACCGGGCAGCAACTATGGCTACACCTTC
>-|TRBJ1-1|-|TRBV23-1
CASTLPQGSTEAFF
TGCGCCAGCACCCTTCCCCAGGGATCCACTGAAGCTTTCTTT
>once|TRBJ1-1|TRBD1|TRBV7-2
CASSPGTGGMNTEAFF
TGTGCCAGCAGCCCCGGGACAGGGGGTATGAACACTGAAGCTTTCTTT
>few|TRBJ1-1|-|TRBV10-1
CASSEKGTFTEAFF
TGCGCCAGCAGTGAAAAGGGCACCTTCACTGAAGCTTTCTTT
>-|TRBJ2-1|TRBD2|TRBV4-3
CASSQDRGGRNEQFF
TGCGCCAGCAGCCAAGACCGGGGAGGGAGAAATGAGCAGTTCTTC
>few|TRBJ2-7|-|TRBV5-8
CASIRGGTSYEQYF
TGTGCCAGCATCCGCGGGGGCACCTCCTACGAGCAGTACTTC
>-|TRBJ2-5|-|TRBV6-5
CASSEQGWETQYF
TGTGCCAGCAGTGAACAGGGCTGGGAGACCCAGTACTTC
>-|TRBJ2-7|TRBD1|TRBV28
CASSRPGGYEQYF
TGTGCCAGCAGTCGCCCAGGGGGATACGAGCAGTACTTC
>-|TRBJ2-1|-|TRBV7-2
CASSWTGDITSYNEQFF
TGTGCCAGCAGCTGGACTGGGGACATCACCTCCTACAATGAGCAGTTCTTC
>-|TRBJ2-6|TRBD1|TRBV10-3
CAISSDRGPGANVLTF
TGTGCCATCAGTAGTGACAGGGGGCCTGGGGCCAACGTCCTGACTTTC
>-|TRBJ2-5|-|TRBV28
CASSPTVRETQYF
TGTGCCAGCAGTCCGACGGTGAGGGAGACCCAGTACTTC
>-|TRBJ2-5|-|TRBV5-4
CASRSVRGETQYF
TGTGCCAGCAGATCCGTGCGTGGAGAGACCCAGTACTTC
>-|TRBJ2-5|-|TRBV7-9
CASSMKEGETQYF
TGTGCCAGCAGCATGAAAGAGGGAGAGACCCAGTACTTC
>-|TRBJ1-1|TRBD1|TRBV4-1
CASSQLGQASTNTEAFF
TGCGCCAGCAGCCAGTTAGGACAGGCGTCGACCAACACTGAAGCTTTCTTT
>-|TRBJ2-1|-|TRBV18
CASSPEMRPRGNEQFF
TGTGCCAGCTCACCCGAGATGAGACCCCGGGGCAATGAGCAGTTCTTC
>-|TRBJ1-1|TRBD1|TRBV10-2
CASSYGQVVAEAFF
TGCGCCAGCAGCTACGGACAGGTCGTCGCTGAAGCTTTCTTT
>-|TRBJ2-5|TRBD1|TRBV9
CASSLGQGLFQETQYF
TGTGCCAGCAGCTTAGGACAGGGCTTGTTCCAAGAGACCCAGTACTTC
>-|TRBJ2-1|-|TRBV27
CASSWKEQSYNEQFF
TGTGCCAGCAGTTGGAAGGAGCAATCCTACAATGAGCAGTTCTTC
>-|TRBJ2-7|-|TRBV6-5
CASSRNQGYEQYF
TGTGCCAGCAGTCGGAACCAGGGCTACGAGCAGTACTTC
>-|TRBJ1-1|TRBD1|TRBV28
CASSPGQVNTEAFF
TGTGCCAGCAGCCCGGGACAGGTGAACACTGAAGCTTTCTTT
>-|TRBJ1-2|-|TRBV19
CASALGGATGSYGYTF
TGTGCCTCAGCACTAGGGGGGGCGACAGGCTCCTATGGCTACACCTTC
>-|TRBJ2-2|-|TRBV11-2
CASSARDQHSGELFF
TGTGCCAGCAGCGCCCGGGACCAGCACTCCGGGGAGCTGTTTTTT
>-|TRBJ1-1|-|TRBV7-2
CASSSPGGENTEAFF
TGTGCCAGCAGCTCCCCGGGGGGTGAGAACACTGAAGCTTTCTTT
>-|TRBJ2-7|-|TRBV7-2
CASSLRGWESTYEQYF
TGTGCCAGCAGCTTACGGGGGTGGGAGTCGACCTACGAGCAGTACTTC
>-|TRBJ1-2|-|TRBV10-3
CAISESNMGDGYTF
TGTGCCATCAGTGAGTCGAATATGGGGGATGGCTACACCTTC
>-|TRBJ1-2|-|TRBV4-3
CASSTRGAPLYTF
TGCGCCAGCAGCACCCGGGGAGCCCCTTTGTACACCTTC